The 9 T cell receptor beta chains reported below all come from one sample, sequenced in a study of cytomegalovirus exposure and HLA in healthy donors. Vbeta (60) and Jbeta (13) primers were used in the PCR. Sequenced by immunoSEQ multiplex PCR; TCRdb stores in-frame clones only, minus some. The sample shows over 85,000 clones, approximately 84% of them seen only once. Sample: PBMCs. These receptors were collected from a man aged 40-49 years in good health and CMV-seronegative.

The rearrangement joins TRBV2 to TRBJ2-1; TRBD1 might be the D (6 bases). Trimming pared 6 bases from V and 10 bases from J, leaving 16 bases between. CDR3 length equals 13 residues. CDR1 SNHLY and CDR2 FYNNEI come from the germline V gene. CDR3 DNA sequence: TGTGCCAGCAGAGGGGACATAAAAAAGGAGCAGTTCTTC. This encodes CASRGDIKKEQFF.

V and J are TRBV9 and TRBJ2-2, with TRBD2 identical over 8 bases. V lost 3 bases and J lost 5; bases outside the gene matches: 6. The CDR3 extends over 15 amino acids. Germline V CDR1 and CDR2: SGDLS, YYNGEE. In nucleotides, the CDR3 is TGTGCCAGCAGCGGGTGGACTAGCTTAACCGGGGAGCTGTTTTTT. Translating it yields CASSGWTSLTGELFF. The full variable domain, in which reference TRBV9 and TRBJ2-2 provide the parts outside the CDR3, is DSGVTQTPKHLITATGQRVTLRCSPRSGDLSVYWYQQSLDQGLQFLIQYYNGEERAKGNILERFSAQQFPDLHSELNLSSLELGDSALYFCASSGWTSLTGELFFGEGSRLTVL.

The chain is built from TRBV5-1 and TRBJ1-2, with 7 positions matching TRBD1. The CDR3 has 16 amino acids. V shed 4 bases, J shed 5 bases, and the junction held 14 bases outside the gene matches. CDR1 SGHRS and CDR2 YFSETQ come from the germline V gene. The CDR3 coding sequence is TGCGCCAGCAGCCCCCAAGGCCGGGACAGCGTTTATGGCTACACCTTC. Translation: CASSPQGRDSVYGYTF.

The sample holds one count of this clone. The gene calls are TRBV5-4 and TRBJ2-3; the match to TRBD2 covers 7 bases. V dropped 4 bases and J dropped 0; count of bases not matched to a gene: 5. The CDR3 runs 15 residues. Looked up from germline, CDR1 is SGHNT and CDR2 is YYREEE (reference sequence). The CDR3 loop reads CASSLGLGSTDTQYF. CDR3 nucleotide sequence: TGTGCCAGCAGCCTCGGACTAGGGAGCACAGATACGCAGTATTTT.

CDR3 protein: CASRKAGGPLSDTQYF. The CDR3 coding sequence is TGTGCCAGCAGAAAAGCGGGGGGCCCTCTCTCAGATACGCAGTATTTT. The V call is TRBV7-2, the J call TRBJ2-3, with 9 nucleotides matching TRBD2. CDR1 is SGHTA and CDR2 is FQGNSA in the germline V gene. The CDR3 covers 16 residues. J gave up 4 bases and V 6 bases, and 11 bases lay outside the gene matches.

V and J are TRBV29-1 and TRBJ2-1, with D unresolved. Trimming pared 6 bases from V and 0 bases from J, leaving 6 bases between. The CDR3 consists of 12 residues. Germline V CDR1 and CDR2: SQVTM, ANQGSEA. CDR3 in amino acids: CSVSSSYNEQFF. DNA of the CDR3: TGCAGCGTCTCTAGCTCCTACAATGAGCAGTTCTTC.

This clone occurred a few times. The J gene is TRBJ2-1, the V gene TRBV6-5, with TRBD1 as a possible D gene (6 bases). The V end was cut by 6 bases, the J end by 0 bases, with 9 bases between. In germline, CDR1 is MNHEY, CDR2 SVGAGI. The CDR3 is made up of 14 amino acids. The CDR3 DNA reads as TGTGCCAGCAGGAGGGGGAGCTCCTACAATGAGCAGTTCTTC. Translation gives CASRRGSSYNEQFF.

CDR3 protein: CASSAGRQAETQYF. CDR3 nucleotides: TGTGCCAGCAGCGCCGGGAGGCAGGCGGAGACCCAGTACTTC. The genes are TRBV2 and TRBJ2-5; 7 nucleotides align to TRBD2. The CDR3 is made up of 14 amino acids. V trimming: 6 bases; J trimming: 5 bases; junction bases outside the gene matches: 9. Per the germline V gene, CDR1 is SNHLY and CDR2 is FYNNEI.

This clone was recorded once. The chain couples TRBV4-1 to TRBJ2-2, with D maybe TRBD1 (5 bases). Trimming left V 4 bases short and J 6 bases short, with 18 bases between. Per germline, CDR1 MGHRA and CDR2 YSYEKL. The CDR3 sequence is 16 residues long. CDR3 loop: CASSPGRGEEAGELFF. CDR3 in DNA: TGCGCCAGCAGCCCCGGAAGGGGTGAAGAGGCCGGGGAGCTGTTTTTT.